The rows below give T cell receptor beta chains drawn from one sample of a study of OX40 agonist ivuxolimab in advanced cancers. Assay: immunoSEQ multiplex PCR; the TCRdb copy retains only in-frame clones and omits some. Among 40,000 to 50,000 clones listed, more than 80% were seen once. The sample in question was CD4+ or CD8+ T cells sorted from blood, obtained in a trial of the OX40 agonist ivuxolimab. These receptor sequences come from an adult with an advanced solid tumor such as melanoma, head and neck, liver or kidney cancer. Each CDR3 is given with its conserved first and last residue. A D gene is named only where the DNA matches it firmly.

CDR3nt | CDR3aa | j_gene | len | d_gene | v_gene
TGTGCCAGCAGCCCGACCAACACCGACGCCGATGAGCAGTTCTTC | CASSPTNTDADEQFF | TRBJ2-1 | 15 | - | TRBV13
TGTGCCAGCCTCAGACTTCGAGATCAAGCTAACTATGGCTACACCTTC | CASLRLRDQANYGYTF | TRBJ1-2 | 16 | - | TRBV6-6
TGTGCCATCAGTGAACTTGTGTGGGGGGCCACTGAAGCTTTCTTT | CAISELVWGATEAFF | TRBJ1-1 | 15 | - | TRBV10-3
TGTGCCAGCAGTTTAGGTGTCGACAGGGTTTATAATGAGCAGTTCTTC | CASSLGVDRVYNEQFF | TRBJ2-1 | 16 | TRBD1 | TRBV7-3
TGCGCCAGCAGCCAAGACCAGGACTTAATATATGGCTACACCTTC | CASSQDQDLIYGYTF | TRBJ1-2 | 15 | - | TRBV4-3
TGCGCCAGCAGGCCGCCGGGACTAAATGTCAATGAGCAGTTCTTC | CASRPPGLNVNEQFF | TRBJ2-1 | 15 | TRBD2 | TRBV5-1
TGCAGCGTTGAAGTAGGTGGAGGGGGCGGCGAGCAGTACTTC | CSVEVGGGGGEQYF | TRBJ2-7 | 14 | - | TRBV29-1
TGCAGCGTTGACAGGGGGCTAGATACGCAGTATTTT | CSVDRGLDTQYF | TRBJ2-3 | 12 | TRBD1 | TRBV29-1
TGTGCCATCAGTGAGTCTAGAGGGACTTTCAGCTCCTACGAGCAGTACTTC | CAISESRGTFSSYEQYF | TRBJ2-7 | 17 | - | TRBV10-3
TGTGCCAGCAGCGCGACAGGGTTCTCCACCGGGGAGCTGTTTTTT | CASSATGFSTGELFF | TRBJ2-2 | 15 | TRBD1 | TRBV11-3
TGCGCCAGCAGCCAGCTCCTAGGACTAGCCGGCACCGGGGAGCTGTTTTTT | CASSQLLGLAGTGELFF | TRBJ2-2 | 17 | TRBD2 | TRBV4-3
TGCGCCAGCAGCCAAGGACAGGGGGTTGTGGAAAAACTGTTTTTT | CASSQGQGVVEKLFF | TRBJ1-4 | 15 | TRBD1 | TRBV4-3
TGTGCCAGTAGTTACCTTGCGGGGGGGACTATCTCCTACAATGAGCAGTTCTTC | CASSYLAGGTISYNEQFF | TRBJ2-1 | 18 | TRBD2 | TRBV19
TGTGCCACCGGGCCCGGGGGCAGCTATGGCTACACCTTC | CATGPGGSYGYTF | TRBJ1-2 | 13 | - | TRBV5-6